These 25 T cell receptor beta chains originate from one sample sequenced in a study of post-analysis software for immune sequencing data. Findings and limits, study-wide: Higher frequency in patients than in controls was seen for about five TRBV segments, with TRBV5-6, TRBV5-1 and TRBV20-1 among them.

The authors incorporated unique molecular identifiers into the TCR beta cDNA libraries. In TCRdb, the PCR reads were re-called with MiXCR into one record per CDR3 protein. The profile shows hundreds of thousands of distinct CDR3 sequences, approximately 59% of them singletons. These TCRs' antigens remain unknown. The sample taken for sequencing was blood. These receptors were taken from a girl between 2 and 10 years old with multiple sclerosis.

V gene TRBV5-1 combines with J gene TRBJ1-5, with TRBD1 identical over 8 bases. Germline CDR1 reads SGHRS; CDR2 reads YFSETQ. J lost 4 bases, V lost 4 bases, and 7 bases had no gene match. The CDR3 contains 15 residues. The CDR3 DNA follows: TGCGCCAGCAGCGTGCAGGGGGCTGGTAATCAGCCCCAGCATTTT. Protein sequence: CASSVQGAGNQPQHF.

This clonotype was seen a few times. V usage is TRBV29-1 and J usage is TRBJ2-5; 9 bases fit TRBD1. Germline values: CDR1 SQVTM, CDR2 ANQGSEA. The CDR3 runs to 14 residues. Trimming at V came to 3 bases and at J to 3 bases, leaving 5 bases not matched to a gene. This CDR3 is CSVEGQGPEETQYF. The DNA of the CDR3 is TGCAGCGTTGAGGGACAGGGCCCCGAAGAGACCCAGTACTTC.

The rearrangement uses TRBV6-1 and TRBJ2-3, with D tentatively TRBD1 (8 bases). The CDR3 runs 15 residues. Trimming took 5 bases from V and 5 from J, leaving 17 bases between them. Germline V gene lookup returns CDR1 MNHNS and CDR2 SASEGT. The CDR3 here is CASSSGTGMKDTQYF. CDR3 nucleotides: TGTGCCAGCAGTAGCGGGACAGGCATGAAAGATACGCAGTATTTT.

The chain couples TRBV20-1 to TRBJ2-5, with 10 bases matching TRBD2. Germline CDR1 and CDR2: DFQATT and SNEGSKA (reference sequence). Germline trimming cut 2 bases from V and 3 bases from J; bases unmatched to any gene: 0. The CDR3 spans 13 residues. For the CDR3, the DNA is TGCAGTGCTAGACTAGCGGGAGAAGAGACCCAGTACTTC. It encodes CSARLAGEETQYF.

V and J are TRBV29-1 and TRBJ1-1; possibly TRBD1 for D (6 bases). The CDR3 consists of 14 residues. In germline, CDR1 is SQVTM, CDR2 ANQGSEA. V was shortened by 4 bases and J by 4 bases, with 16 bases between the two germline ends. Here the CDR3 reads CSVGGHRGSTEAFF. CDR3 bases: TGCAGCGTTGGGGGACACCGAGGGAGCACTGAAGCTTTCTTT.

The rearrangement joins TRBV29-1 to TRBJ2-5; D tentatively fits TRBD1 or TRBD2 (5 bases each). Trimming cost V 7 bases and J 12 bases, with 18 bases left between them. Per the germline V gene, CDR1 is SQVTM and CDR2 is ANQGSEA. CDR3 length: 11 amino acids. This CDR3 reads CSAFLKGPKYF. The DNA of the CDR3 is TGCAGCGCCTTCCTTAAGGGACCTAAGTACTTC.

V gene TRBV5-1 combines with J gene TRBJ2-1, with 7 positions matching TRBD1. V gave up 4 bases and J gave up 9 bases; unmatched junction bases: 13. The CDR3 contains 15 residues. CDR1 and CDR2 (germline): SGHRS, YFSETQ. The CDR3 DNA is TGCGCCAGCAGCCCCGGCGACAGGGCTCTACGTGAGCAGTTCTTC. It codes for CASSPGDRALREQFF.

The J gene is TRBJ2-1, the V gene TRBV29-1, with D possibly called TRBD1 or TRBD2 (6 bases each). The CDR3 contains 14 residues. Germline V gene data show CDR1 as SQVTM and CDR2 as ANQGSEA. Between the trimmed V and J ends, which lost 7 bases and 3 bases, there was a span of 16 bases. The CDR3 region is CSALGGRIYNEQFF. In nucleotides, the CDR3 is TGCAGCGCCCTTGGGGGGCGGATCTACAATGAGCAGTTCTTC.

This chain links TRBV4-1 with TRBJ2-7; perhaps TRBD2 as D (5 bases). Germline CDR1 and CDR2: MGHRA and YSYEKL. This CDR3 region has 15 residues. Trimming removed 0 bases from V and 2 bases from J, with 11 bases in between. Written as DNA, the CDR3 is TGCGCCAGCAGCCAAGAGGGAGACGGGACCTACGAGCAGTACTTC. This translates into CASSQEGDGTYEQYF.

The J gene is TRBJ2-1, the V gene TRBV6-2 or TRBV6-3, with no clear D. CDR1 is MNHEY, CDR2 SVGEGT, per germline. The CDR3 has 12 residues. Between the trimmed V and J ends, which lost 2 bases and 5 bases, there was a span of 4 bases. CDR3 bases: TGTGCCAGCAGTTACCCGAACAATGAGCAGTTCTTC. Translation: CASSYPNNEQFF.

This clonotype is a singleton in its sample. This chain connects TRBV11-3 to TRBJ2-5; D unclear. The CDR3 sequence is 16 residues long. Trimming cost V 3 bases and J 1 base, with 15 bases left between them. CDR1 SGHNT and CDR2 YENEEA come from the germline V gene. The CDR3 spells CASSFDHGSPQETQYF. The CDR3 DNA reads as TGTGCCAGCAGCTTCGACCACGGGTCCCCCCAAGAGACCCAGTACTTC.

The chain is built from TRBV7-8 and TRBJ1-5; TRBD1 is a possible D gene (5 bases). The CDR3 totals 14 residues. Germline values: CDR1 SGHVS, CDR2 FQNEAQ. The V end was cut by 5 bases, the J end by 3 bases, with 11 bases between. The CDR3 coding sequence is TGTGCCAGCAGCCTACAGGTGGCCAATCAGCCCCAGCATTTT. This sequence encodes CASSLQVANQPQHF. Filled out from reference TRBV7-8 and TRBJ1-5, the complete variable domain reads GAGVSQSPRYKVAKRGQDVALRCDPISGHVSLFWYQQALGQGPEFLTYFQNEAQLDKSGLPSDRFFAERPEGSVSTLKIQRTQQEDSAVYLCASSLQVANQPQHFGDGTRLSIL.

The chain has TRBV12-3 or TRBV12-4 and TRBJ1-1; D unresolved. The V end lost 1 base, the J end lost 1 base, and 7 bases lay between the germline ends. The CDR3 runs 14 residues. The CDR3 sequence: CASSLVPKNTEAFF. CDR3 nucleotides: TGTGCCAGCAGTTTAGTCCCTAAGAACACTGAAGCTTTCTTT.

Concerning this clonotype: At one of its ends the junction is not consistent with the germline gene, which may arise from a read error. V gene TRBV29-1 combines with J gene TRBJ2-1, with D tentatively TRBD2 (7 bases). Germline CDR1 and CDR2: SQVTM and ANQGSEA. The CDR3 totals 16 residues. CDR3 residues: CSVGGGLQSSCNEQFF. CDR3 in DNA: TGCAGCGTTGGGGGGGGGCTCCAGAGCTCCTGCAATGAGCAGTTCTTC.

The chain couples TRBV4-2 to TRBJ2-1, with no clear D. The CDR3 runs to 14 residues. CDR1 is LGHNA, CDR2 YNFKEQ, per germline. V lost 1 base to trimming and J lost 7 bases, with 11 bases between them. For the CDR3, the DNA is TGTGCCAGCAGCCAAGGGGTAACCCCAAATGAGCAGTTCTTC. It codes for CASSQGVTPNEQFF.

The rearrangement joins TRBV20-1 to TRBJ1-4, with D perhaps TRBD1 (5 bases). In germline, CDR1 is DFQATT, CDR2 SNEGSKA (reference sequence). Trimming removed 0 bases at V and 3 bases at J, with 23 bases between. This CDR3 region has 19 residues. The CDR3, as DNA: TGCAGTGCTAGAGATTACCCCATGGGCAGGGTGGTATCTAATGAAAAACTGTTTTTT. It yields the protein CSARDYPMGRVVSNEKLFF.

The chain links TRBV5-6 to TRBJ2-1, with 9 bases identical to TRBD2. The V segment lost 0 bases and the J segment 6 bases; nucleotides outside the gene matches: 4. CDR1 is SGHDT and CDR2 is YYEEEE in the germline V gene. The CDR3 runs to 15 residues. The CDR3 DNA sequence: TGTGCCAGCAGCTTGGAAGGGACTAGCTTCAATGAGCAGTTCTTC. Its protein is CASSLEGTSFNEQFF. The entire variable domain, with the rest obtained from reference TRBV5-6 and TRBJ2-1, is as follows: DAGVTQSPTHLIKTRGQQVTLRCSPKSGHDTVSWYQQALGQGPQFIFQYYEEEERQRGNFPDRFSGHQFPNYSSELNVNALLLGDSALYLCASSLEGTSFNEQFFGPGTRLTVL.

The V call is TRBV29-1, the J call TRBJ2-1; D call uncertain. The V gene lost 4 bases and the J gene lost 10 bases, with 14 bases spanning the gap. Germline CDR1 and CDR2: SQVTM and ANQGSEA. CDR3 size: 12 residues. The CDR3 coding sequence is TGCAGCGTTGCGTTCTCTAAAGGCGAGCAGTTCTTC. Translated, it gives CSVAFSKGEQFF.

The rearrangement joins TRBV6-6 to TRBJ2-1; D is tentatively TRBD1 or TRBD2 (5 bases each). Trimming shortened V by 2 bases and J by 8 bases, and 19 bases separated the two germline ends. This CDR3 region has 16 residues. Per germline, CDR1 MNHNY and CDR2 SVGAGI (reference sequence). The CDR3 bases are TGTGCCAGCAGTTACGCCCCTGAGGGGAGAAGGGATGAGCAGTTCTTC. Translation gives CASSYAPEGRRDEQFF.

This clonotype is a singleton in its sample. The CDR3 coding sequence is TGCAGCGTTGGAGATCTGCCGGTTTCCAATGAGCAGTTCTTC. It translates to CSVGDLPVSNEQFF. V gene TRBV29-1 combines with J gene TRBJ2-1; D unresolved. In germline, CDR1 is SQVTM, CDR2 ANQGSEA. The CDR3 extends over 14 amino acids. Trimming removed 4 bases at V and 6 bases at J, with 16 bases between.

This chain connects TRBV6-6 to TRBJ2-3; 10 bases are a match to TRBD2. Germline CDR1 reads MNHNY; CDR2 reads SVGAGI (reference sequence). With 5 bases clipped from V and 0 bases from J, the junction kept 5 bases outside the gene matches. The CDR3 loop spans 16 amino acids. CDR3 sequence reads: CASSPTSGTSTDTQYF. CDR3 bases: TGTGCCAGCAGTCCCACTAGCGGGACTAGCACAGATACGCAGTATTTT.

The rearrangement links TRBV5-1 to TRBJ2-7; 11 positions match TRBD2. The CDR3 runs to 16 residues. With V trimmed by 2 bases and J by 2 bases, 6 bases remained unmatched. Germline CDR1 is SGHRS and CDR2 is YFSETQ. Here the CDR3 DNA reads TGCGCCAGCAGCTTTGGGGGGACTAGCGGTACCTACGAGCAGTACTTC. Residues: CASSFGGTSGTYEQYF. The variable domain in full, with the rest retrieved from reference TRBV5-1 and TRBJ2-7, is KAGVTQTPRYLIKTRGQQVTLSCSPISGHRSVSWYQQTPGQGLQFLFEYFSETQRNKGNFPGRFSGRQFSNSRSEMNVSTLELGDSALYLCASSFGGTSGTYEQYFGPGTRLTVT.

This clonotype was detected a few times. CDR3 in amino acids: CSASDKDTQYF. CDR3 bases: TGCAGTGCTAGTGATAAAGATACGCAGTATTTT. V is TRBV20-1 and J is TRBJ2-3, with D hard to call. Germline V gene data show CDR1 as DFQATT and CDR2 as SNEGSKA (reference sequence). The V end was cut by 3 bases, the J end by 5 bases, with 6 bases between. The CDR3 runs to 11 residues.

This clonotype was observed once. V and J are TRBV19 and TRBJ1-1; the D is unclear. V was pared by 0 bases and J by 0 bases, with 17 bases between. The CDR3 has 18 residues. Germline V gene lookup returns CDR1 LNHDA and CDR2 SQIVND (reference sequence). For the CDR3, the DNA is TGTGCCAGTAGTATAGATCGAGAGGGTCTTACCGTGAACACTGAAGCTTTCTTT. It codes for CASSIDREGLTVNTEAFF.

This clonotype was counted between two and nine times. The chain recombines TRBV3-1 with TRBJ1-1; D gene uncertain. Germline CDR1 and CDR2: LGHDT and YNNKEL (reference sequence). The CDR3 is made up of 12 amino acids. V gave up 1 base and J gave up 11 bases, with 11 bases separating them. The chain's CDR3 is CASSQVARGAFF. CDR3 DNA sequence: TGTGCCAGCAGCCAAGTCGCCAGAGGGGCTTTCTTT.